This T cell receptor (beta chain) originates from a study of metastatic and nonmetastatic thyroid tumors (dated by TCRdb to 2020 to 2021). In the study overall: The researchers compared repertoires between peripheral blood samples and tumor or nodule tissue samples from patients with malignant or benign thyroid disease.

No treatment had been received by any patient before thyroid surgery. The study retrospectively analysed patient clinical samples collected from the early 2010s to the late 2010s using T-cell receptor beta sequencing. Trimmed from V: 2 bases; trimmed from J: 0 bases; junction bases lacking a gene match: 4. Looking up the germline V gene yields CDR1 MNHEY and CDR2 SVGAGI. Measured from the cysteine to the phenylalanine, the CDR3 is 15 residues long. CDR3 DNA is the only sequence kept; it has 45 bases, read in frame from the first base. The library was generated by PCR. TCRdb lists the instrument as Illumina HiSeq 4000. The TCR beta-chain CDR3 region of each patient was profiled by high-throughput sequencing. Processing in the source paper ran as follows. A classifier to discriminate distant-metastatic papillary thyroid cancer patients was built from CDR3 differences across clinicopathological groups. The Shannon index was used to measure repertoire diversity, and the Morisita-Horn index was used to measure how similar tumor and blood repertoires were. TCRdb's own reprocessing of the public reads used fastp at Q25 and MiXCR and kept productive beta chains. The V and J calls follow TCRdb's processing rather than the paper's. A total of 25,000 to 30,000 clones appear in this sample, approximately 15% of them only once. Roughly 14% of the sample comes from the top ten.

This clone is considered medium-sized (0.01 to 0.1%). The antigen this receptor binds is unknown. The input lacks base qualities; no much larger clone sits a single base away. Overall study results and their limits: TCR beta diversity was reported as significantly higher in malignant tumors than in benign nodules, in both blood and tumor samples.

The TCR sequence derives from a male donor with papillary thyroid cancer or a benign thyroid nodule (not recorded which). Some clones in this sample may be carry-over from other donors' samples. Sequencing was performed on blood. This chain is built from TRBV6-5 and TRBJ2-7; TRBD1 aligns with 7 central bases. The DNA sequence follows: TGTGCCAGCAGTTACGGACAGGCGAGCTCCTACGAGCAGTACTTC. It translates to CASSYGQASSYEQYF.